The 24 T cell receptor beta chains reported below all come from one sample, sequenced in a study of CD8 T cells in ankylosing spondylitis. TCRdb used MiXCR to reprocess the 5' RACE reads, holding one entry per CDR3 protein. In the table there are about 30,000 distinct CDR3 sequences, 5% to 5.5% of which are singletons. Source material: blood, either unsorted or a sorted T cell fraction (not recorded which). Receptors were obtained from a female donor with ankylosing spondylitis or in good health (not recorded which).

This clonotype is deemed medium-sized (0.01 to 0.1%). The CDR3 reads CASSPRPRRGSGSSYNEQFF. CDR3 coding DNA: TGTGCCAGCAGCCCCCGCCCTCGACGCGGGAGCGGGAGCTCCTACAATGAGCAGTTCTTC. The V and J genes are TRBV9 and TRBJ2-1, with 8 bases aligning to TRBD2. V gave up 4 bases and J gave up 0 bases; unmatched junction bases: 18. The germline CDR1 and CDR2 sequences are SGDLS and YYNGEE. The CDR3 spans 20 residues.

Many counts were recorded for this clonotype. The CDR3 spells CASSVGTATGAEAFF. CDR3 nucleotides: TGTGCCAGCAGCGTAGGGACCGCGACGGGGGCTGAAGCTTTCTTT. This chain uses TRBV9 with TRBJ1-1; TRBD1 might be the D (5 bases). Trimming pared 0 bases from V and 6 bases from J, leaving 15 bases between. The CDR3 consists of 15 residues. Germline V lookup: CDR1 SGDLS, CDR2 YYNGEE.

In its sample, this clonotype was seen many times. This chain uses TRBV9 with TRBJ2-2, with D maybe TRBD2 (6 bases). CDR3 length: 15 residues. The germline V gene encodes CDR1 SGDLS and CDR2 YYNGEE. Deletions cut 3 bases from V and 4 bases from J, with 13 bases between. In DNA, the CDR3 is TGTGCCAGCAGCGCTCATCTCGGGGGCACCGGGGAGCTGTTTTTT. Residues: CASSAHLGGTGELFF.

This clonotype was counted ten times or more. The genes are TRBV9 and TRBJ2-1; possible D gene TRBD2, 6 bases. Germline CDR1 is SGDLS and CDR2 is YYNGEE. V gave up 4 bases and J gave up 2 bases, with 13 bases separating them. There are 15 residues in the CDR3. In nucleotides, the CDR3 is TGTGCCAGCAGCCCCCGGCCGGGGGCCTACAATGAGCAGTTCTTC. Translated: CASSPRPGAYNEQFF.

This clonotype was counted ten times or more. The chain is built from TRBV9 and TRBJ2-1; TRBD2 matches 7 bases. Germline V CDR1 and CDR2: SGDLS, YYNGEE. This CDR3 comprises 15 residues. Trimming took 3 bases from V and 9 from J; bases not matched to a gene: 12. The chain's CDR3 is CASSEHPGLSSEQFF. CDR3 sequence (DNA): TGTGCCAGCAGCGAACATCCGGGACTATCGTCTGAGCAGTTCTTC. The variable domain in full, with the rest retrieved from reference TRBV9 and TRBJ2-1, is DSGVTQTPKHLITATGQRVTLRCSPRSGDLSVYWYQQSLDQGLQFLIQYYNGEERAKGNILERFSAQQFPDLHSELNLSSLELGDSALYFCASSEHPGLSSEQFFGPGTRLTVL.

This clonotype was detected a few times. This rearrangement joins TRBV9 to TRBJ2-3; perhaps TRBD2 as D (6 bases). The V end was cut by 2 bases, the J end by 6 bases, with 10 bases between. The CDR3 has 13 residues. Germline CDR1 reads SGDLS; CDR2 reads YYNGEE. Here the CDR3 DNA reads TGTGCCAGCAGCGTCACCGCGGGGGATACGCAGTATTTT. It is translated as CASSVTAGDTQYF.

This clonotype was counted many times. This chain joins TRBV9 and TRBJ2-3, with D perhaps TRBD2 (7 bases). Germline assignment: CDR1 SGDLS and CDR2 YYNGEE. The CDR3 consists of 15 residues. V was cut by 4 bases and J by 1 base, with 13 bases left in between. The CDR3 nucleotides read TGTGCCAGCAGCCCCCGCGGGGGCCGCACAGATACGCAGTATTTT. Protein sequence: CASSPRGGRTDTQYF.

This clonotype showed up many times. The CDR3 reads CASSPGDRSYEQYF. In nucleotides, the CDR3 is TGTGCCAGCAGCCCTGGGGACAGGAGCTACGAGCAGTACTTC. V and J are TRBV9 and TRBJ2-7; 8 bases line up with TRBD1. This CDR3 is built from 14 residues. Per the germline V gene, CDR1 is SGDLS and CDR2 is YYNGEE. The V gene end was trimmed by 4 bases and the J gene end by 3 bases; junction bases not matched to a gene: 6.

This clonotype was observed a handful of times. The genes are TRBV9 and TRBJ2-5; TRBD2 matches 12 bases. V dropped 3 bases and J dropped 4; count of bases not matched to a gene: 7. The CDR3 is 16 amino acids. The germline gives CDR1 SGDLS, CDR2 YYNGEE. CDR3 DNA sequence: TGTGCCAGCAGCGCCCGCCAGACTAGCGGGGGAGAGACCCAGTACTTC. This encodes CASSARQTSGGETQYF.

In DNA form, the CDR3 reads TGTGCCAGCGGTACCTCAGGGGTTACCACAGATACGCAGTATTTT. It specifies CASGTSGVTTDTQYF. The chain links TRBV9 to TRBJ2-3; D possibly corresponds to TRBD1 (6 bases). Trimming stripped 7 bases from V and 2 bases from J, with 17 bases between. From germline, CDR1 is SGDLS and CDR2 YYNGEE. The CDR3 consists of 15 residues.

This clonotype was seen ten or more times. The chain couples TRBV9 to TRBJ2-7; a possible D gene is TRBD1 (6 bases). V was shortened by 4 bases and J by 1 base, with 12 bases between the two germline ends. CDR1 SGDLS and CDR2 YYNGEE come from the germline V gene. The CDR3 loop spans 14 amino acids. CDR3 region: CASSSGDKSYEQYF. The CDR3 nucleotides read TGTGCCAGCAGCTCCGGGGACAAGTCCTACGAGCAGTACTTC.

V gene TRBV9 combines with J gene TRBJ2-1; D perhaps matches TRBD2 (5 bases). In germline, CDR1 is SGDLS, CDR2 YYNGEE. The CDR3 totals 12 residues. V gave up 4 bases and J gave up 10 bases, with 12 bases separating them. The CDR3 bases are TGTGCCAGCAGCTTCGGGGATCGAGAGCAGTTCTTC. This gives the protein CASSFGDREQFF.

This clonotype was observed at least ten times. The CDR3 loop is CASSGTGGTSPLHF. CDR3 DNA sequence: TGTGCCAGCAGCGGGACAGGCGGGACTTCACCCCTCCACTTT. The rearrangement uses TRBV9 and TRBJ1-6; 7 nucleotides match TRBD1. Unmatched junction bases numbered 6, after V lost 3 bases and J lost 9 bases. Germline CDR1 reads SGDLS; CDR2 reads YYNGEE. The CDR3 has 14 amino acids.

The chain uses TRBV9 and TRBJ2-2; weak D call: TRBD1 (5 bases). V dropped 4 bases and J dropped 6 bases, with 10 bases sitting between them. CDR1 is SGDLS and CDR2 is YYNGEE in the germline V gene. This CDR3 is built from 13 residues. CDR3 sequence (DNA): TGTGCCAGCAGCTTTAGGGGTGCCGGGGAGCTGTTTTTT. Translation: CASSFRGAGELFF.

This clonotype was picked up many times. The rearrangement joins TRBV21-1 to TRBJ1-2; the D call TRBD1 from the table was never checked on the DNA. TRBV21-1 is deemed a pseudogene. The CDR3 contains 16 residues. CDR3 loop: CASSKVGRHVQYGYTF. The CDR3 DNA reads TGTGCCAGCAGCAAAGTGGGACGACACGTTCAGTATGGCTACACCTTC.

The sample holds many counts of this clonotype. The V call is TRBV9, the J call TRBJ1-4; unclear D gene. Germline V CDR1 and CDR2: SGDLS, YYNGEE. V lost 4 bases, J lost 0 bases, and 13 bases lay in between. The CDR3 has 16 residues. The CDR3 sequence is CASSPRGTATNEKLFF. CDR3 DNA: TGTGCCAGCAGCCCTCGGGGAACGGCAACTAATGAAAAACTGTTTTTT.

The sample holds many counts of this clonotype. The genes are TRBV20-1 and TRBJ2-6; D call uncertain. This CDR3 has 13 amino acids. Germline V gene data show CDR1 as DFQATT and CDR2 as SNEGSKA (reference sequence). CDR3 protein: CGEGHSGANVLTF. CDR3 DNA sequence: TGCGGGGAAGGGCACTCTGGGGCCAACGTCCTGACTTTC.

This clonotype was seen repeatedly, ten times or more. This chain links TRBV9 with TRBJ2-7; TRBD1 matches at 7 bases. CDR1 is SGDLS and CDR2 is YYNGEE in the germline V gene. J was trimmed by 1 base and V by 3 bases; bases with no gene match: 10. The CDR3 covers 16 residues. The CDR3 here is CASSAKQGWNSYEQYF. DNA for the CDR3: TGTGCCAGCAGCGCCAAACAGGGGTGGAATTCCTACGAGCAGTACTTC.

V gene TRBV9 combines with J gene TRBJ2-7; 10 positions agree with TRBD1. CDR1 is SGDLS, CDR2 YYNGEE, per germline. This CDR3 contains 14 residues. Trimming took 3 bases from V and 7 from J; bases not matched to a gene: 7. The CDR3 DNA follows: TGTGCCAGCAGCGCTCAGGACAGGGGGGGTGAGCAGTACTTC. Its protein is CASSAQDRGGEQYF.

This clonotype was seen repeatedly, ten times or more. The rearrangement links TRBV9 to TRBJ2-1; D gene ambiguous. The CDR3 sequence is 13 residues long. In germline, CDR1 is SGDLS, CDR2 YYNGEE. V was cut by 2 bases and J by 5 bases, with 8 bases left in between. The CDR3 nucleotides are TGTGCCAGCAGCGTTATTCCCGACAATGAGCAGTTCTTC. Protein: CASSVIPDNEQFF.

This clonotype occurred many times. The chain carries TRBV9 and TRBJ2-1; D gene unclear. This CDR3 contains 13 residues. Looked up from germline, CDR1 is SGDLS and CDR2 is YYNGEE. Trimming cost V 3 bases and J 5 bases, with 9 bases left between them. The chain's CDR3 is CASSGHLDNEQFF. CDR3 bases: TGTGCCAGCAGCGGACACTTAGACAATGAGCAGTTCTTC.

This clonotype has ten or more counts. The chain combines TRBV9 with TRBJ2-7; 11 bases are a match to TRBD2. The V segment lost 5 bases and the J segment 0 bases; nucleotides outside the gene matches: 7. The germline CDR1 and CDR2 sequences are SGDLS and YYNGEE. The CDR3 is 16 residues long. As DNA, the CDR3 is TGTGCCAGCAGTTCCTCCGGGACTAGCGGCTCCTACGAGCAGTACTTC. Translating it yields CASSSSGTSGSYEQYF.

The table lists this clonotype with many counts. CDR3 DNA: TGTGCCAGCAGCTCATCCGGACTTCCTAGCACAGATACGCAGTATTTT. Translated: CASSSSGLPSTDTQYF. The chain combines TRBV9 with TRBJ2-3; tentatively, D is TRBD2 (5 bases). The CDR3 sequence is 16 residues long. Germline V gene data show CDR1 as SGDLS and CDR2 as YYNGEE. V lost 4 bases to trimming and J lost 0 bases, with 15 bases between them.

This clonotype was recorded many times. The gene calls are TRBV9 and TRBJ1-2, with D unclear. The CDR3 has 13 amino acids. V was trimmed by 3 bases and J by 2 bases, leaving 8 bases between them. Germline assignment: CDR1 SGDLS and CDR2 YYNGEE. For the CDR3, the DNA is TGTGCCAGCAGCGCCGACGTCAACTATGGCTACACCTTC. Its translation is CASSADVNYGYTF.